The clone carrying this T cell receptor beta chain was counted a single time. Its antigen is unknown. These data belong to a study of Ad26.COV2.S vaccination and SARS-CoV-2 variants. Clones were sequenced by immunoSEQ multiplex PCR, and TCRdb holds only the in-frame ones, with some missing. In the table there are about 97,000 clones, over 60% of which are singletons. Broader study findings: Placebo recipients showed lower spike-specific TCR breadth than vaccinees. For non-spike TCRs, breadth in vaccine recipients resembled that in placebo recipients. Using TCR breadth and depth analyses may have led to underestimated total T cell responses.

CDR1 is MNHNS, CDR2 SASEGT, per germline. Trimming removed 7 bases at V and 7 bases at J, with 20 bases between. The CDR3 has 15 amino acids. The starting material was peripheral blood, obtained after recovery from COVID-19. This TCR was recovered from a human donor who had recovered from COVID-19. V is TRBV6-1 and J is TRBJ2-1; a possible D gene is TRBD2 (7 bases). As DNA, the CDR3 is TGTGCCAGCACAACGAGGGGGGGCGATGGTAATGAGCAGTTCTTC. Translating it yields CASTTRGGDGNEQFF.